The 24 T cell receptor beta chains reported below all come from one sample, sequenced in a study of radiotherapy plus CTLA-4 blockade in lung cancer. Sequencing was performed with immunoSEQ multiplex PCR; in TCRdb, only in-frame clones are kept and a portion is missing. The table lists about 98,000 clones, 75% to 85% of them singletons, with roughly 3.5% in the top ten. Material: peripheral blood, obtained from a patient treated with radiotherapy plus ipilimumab. The receptor source for this set is a human donor with non-small cell lung cancer who had a partial response to radiotherapy plus ipilimumab.

The J gene is TRBJ2-3, the V gene TRBV11-2, with a weak D call TRBD1 (5 bases). This CDR3 is 13 amino acids long. V gave up 4 bases and J gave up 5 bases, with 10 bases separating them. The germline V gene encodes CDR1 SGHAT and CDR2 FQNNGV. Here the CDR3 reads CASSWGWVDTQYF. CDR3 DNA sequence: TGTGCCAGCAGCTGGGGCTGGGTAGATACGCAGTATTTT.

This clone has just a few counts. This chain connects TRBV6-5 to TRBJ1-1, with a weak D call TRBD1 (5 bases). V lost 6 bases and J lost 1, with 9 bases in between. Germline V gene sequence: CDR1 MNHEY, CDR2 SVGAGI. The CDR3 has 13 residues. The CDR3 DNA is TGTGCCAGCAGGACAGATTCGAACACTGAAGCTTTCTTT. Amino acid sequence: CASRTDSNTEAFF.

CDR3 in amino acids: CATSRDQGTGELFF. CDR3 nucleotides: TGTGCCACCAGCAGAGATCAGGGAACTGGGGAGCTGTTTTTT. V is TRBV15 and J is TRBJ2-2; tentative D call: TRBD1 (5 bases). V was trimmed by 0 bases and J by 8 bases, leaving 10 bases between them. In germline, CDR1 is LNHNV, CDR2 YYDKDF (reference sequence). The CDR3 extends over 14 amino acids.

The rearrangement links TRBV28 to TRBJ2-7; 13 bases agree with TRBD2. Germline V gene sequence: CDR1 MDHEN, CDR2 SYDVKM. The CDR3 is made up of 15 amino acids. J lost 7 bases, V lost 6 bases, and 9 bases had no gene match. DNA of the CDR3: TGTGCCAGCAGCTCACTAGCGGGAGGGTTCCTTGAGCAGTACTTC. Translation gives CASSSLAGGFLEQYF.

V gene TRBV7-9 combines with J gene TRBJ2-5; 7 bases map to TRBD2. This CDR3 has 14 amino acids. CDR1 and CDR2 from the germline V gene are SEHNR and FQNEAQ (reference sequence). The junction had 10 bases not matched to a gene; V was cut back by 11 bases and J by 1 base. CDR3 region: CAAGWLAAQETQYF. Written as DNA, the CDR3 is TGTGCCGCCGGTTGGCTAGCGGCCCAAGAGACCCAGTACTTC.

This chain links TRBV9 with TRBJ2-2, with 8 bases identical to TRBD1. V lost 3 bases and J lost 11; bases outside the gene matches: 15. Germline V gene lookup returns CDR1 SGDLS and CDR2 YYNGEE. The CDR3 sequence is 16 residues long. CDR3 in amino acids: CASSATGGGLSGELFF. The CDR3 DNA sequence: TGTGCCAGCAGCGCTACAGGGGGAGGTTTGTCGGGCGAGCTGTTTTTT.

The rearrangement links TRBV6-5 to TRBJ2-1; 10 positions match TRBD2. Germline V gene data show CDR1 as MNHEY and CDR2 as SVGAGI. The trim removed 7 bases at V and 4 bases at J, leaving 7 bases unmatched. This CDR3 spans 15 amino acids. Here the CDR3 DNA reads TGTGCCAGCACCCTAGGACTAGCGGTTTACAATGAGCAGTTCTTC. This gives the protein CASTLGLAVYNEQFF.

The chain is built from TRBV9 and TRBJ2-1; 8 bases agree with TRBD2. Germline values: CDR1 SGDLS, CDR2 YYNGEE. The CDR3 length is 15 residues. V trimming: 0 bases; J trimming: 8 bases; junction bases outside the gene matches: 7. CDR3 in amino acids: CASSVAISGNDEQFF. In DNA form, the CDR3 reads TGTGCCAGCAGCGTAGCCATTAGCGGGAACGATGAGCAGTTCTTC.

This chain links TRBV5-1 with TRBJ2-3, with 8 bases fitting TRBD2. This CDR3 comprises 14 residues. The trim removed 2 bases at V and 3 bases at J, leaving 2 bases unmatched. Germline values: CDR1 SGHRS, CDR2 YFSETQ. This chain's CDR3 is CASSLVAGTDTQYF. The CDR3 DNA is TGCGCCAGCAGCTTAGTAGCGGGAACAGATACGCAGTATTTT.

The rearrangement uses TRBV7-9 and TRBJ2-3; no reliable D call. The CDR3 consists of 14 residues. CDR1 and CDR2 (germline): SEHNR, FQNEAQ (reference sequence). Trimming left V 4 bases short and J 2 bases short, with 10 bases between. CDR3 DNA: TGTGCCAGCAGCTCCGAGAAATTCACAGATACGCAGTATTTT. Its translation is CASSSEKFTDTQYF.

The chain is built from TRBV6-1 and TRBJ1-2; D is ambiguous. This CDR3 region has 12 residues. Trimming left V 10 bases short and J 9 bases short, with 18 bases between. Germline V CDR1 and CDR2: MNHNS, SASEGT. CDR3 sequence (DNA): TGTGCCACCTGGGTGGAGATCTTCCGCTACACCTTC. Translating it yields CATWVEIFRYTF.

In its sample, this clone was seen once. The J gene is TRBJ2-3, the V gene TRBV10-1, with a tentative D call TRBD1 (6 bases). This CDR3 has 16 residues. Trimming took off 5 bases at V and 3 bases at J, with 18 bases between the two ends. CDR1 and CDR2 from the germline V gene are WNHNN and SYGVQD (reference sequence). The CDR3 reads CASSPYGVGTTDTQYF. The CDR3 DNA sequence: TGCGCCAGCAGTCCCTATGGGGTTGGGACAACAGATACGCAGTATTTT.

The chain joins TRBV28 to TRBJ2-7, with TRBD1 matching 9 bases. Germline V gene sequence: CDR1 MDHEN, CDR2 SYDVKM. The CDR3 is made up of 15 amino acids. The ends lost 6 bases at V and 2 bases at J; junction bases unmatched: 8. The CDR3 DNA reads TGTGCCAGCAGCCCCCCCGGGACAGGGACCTACGAGCAGTACTTC. Protein product: CASSPPGTGTYEQYF.

The chain is built from TRBV2 and TRBJ2-3; TRBD1 matches 9 bases. CDR3 length: 17 amino acids. Germline CDR1 is SNHLY and CDR2 is FYNNEI. With V trimmed by 6 bases and J by 1 base, 11 bases remained unmatched. CDR3 sequence reads: CASSKGQGRRRTDTQYF. The CDR3 nucleotides read TGTGCCAGCAGCAAGGGACAGGGAAGGAGGCGCACAGATACGCAGTATTTT.

This clone is a singleton in its sample. The chain couples TRBV5-1 to TRBJ2-3, with TRBD1 identical over 7 bases. The CDR3 runs to 15 residues. V lost 4 bases, J lost 5 bases, and 10 bases stayed unmatched. The germline gives CDR1 SGHRS, CDR2 YFSETQ. This chain's CDR3 is CASSPTTGLGDTQYF. Here the CDR3 DNA reads TGCGCCAGCAGCCCTACGACAGGGTTGGGAGATACGCAGTATTTT.

This sequence joins TRBV18 and TRBJ1-1; tentative D call: TRBD1 (6 bases). This CDR3 spans 15 amino acids. CDR1 KGHSH and CDR2 LQKENI come from the germline V gene. V was pared by 5 bases and J by 4 bases, with 17 bases between. The CDR3, as DNA: TGTGCCAGCTCAGCAACGGGGGGCAGAGTCACTGAAGCTTTCTTT. Its protein product is CASSATGGRVTEAFF.

The chain couples TRBV5-5 to TRBJ2-7; D may be TRBD1 (5 bases). V lost 2 bases and J lost 7, with 22 bases in between. The germline V gene has CDR1 SGHKS and CDR2 YYEKEE (reference sequence). CDR3 length: 16 residues. The CDR3 DNA is TGTGCCAGCAGCTTAATGCTAGGGGCTGGGGTAAATGAGCAGTACTTC. Its translation is CASSLMLGAGVNEQYF.

The V and J genes are TRBV2 and TRBJ1-5, with a tentative D call TRBD1 (6 bases). Looked up from germline, CDR1 is SNHLY and CDR2 is FYNNEI. This CDR3 is built from 14 residues. The ends were cut back, 5 bases at V and 5 bases at J, with 13 bases in the middle. The DNA of the CDR3 is TGTGCCAGCAGTCCTGAACAGGGACATCAGCCCCAGCATTTT. The encoded protein is CASSPEQGHQPQHF.

This rearrangement joins TRBV2 to TRBJ2-1, with D tentatively TRBD2 (5 bases). The CDR3 is 15 residues long. Germline-derived CDR1 and CDR2 are SNHLY and FYNNEI. V was clipped by 6 bases and J by 0 bases, with 12 bases between them. The CDR3 DNA reads as TGTGCCAGCAGCGAGGGCCCTAGCTCCTACAATGAGCAGTTCTTC. Encoded protein: CASSEGPSSYNEQFF.

This chain joins TRBV7-8 and TRBJ2-1; 11 bases line up with TRBD2. Per germline, CDR1 SGHVS and CDR2 FQNEAQ. CDR3 length equals 17 residues. Trimming cost V 1 base and J 4 bases; bases outside gene matches: 6. The CDR3 nucleotides read TGTGCCAGCAGCTTAGTAGCTAGCGGGGGGTGGTACAATGAGCAGTTCTTC. It translates to CASSLVASGGWYNEQFF.

V is TRBV5-1 and J is TRBJ1-2; no clear D. The V gene lost 3 bases and the J gene lost 8 bases, with 14 bases spanning the gap. This CDR3 has 13 residues. Germline CDR1 is SGHRS and CDR2 is YFSETQ. CDR3 amino acids: CASSSGSLWGYTF. The CDR3 coding sequence is TGCGCCAGCAGCTCAGGAAGCCTATGGGGCTACACCTTC.

The chain employs TRBV19 and TRBJ2-1; possible D gene TRBD2, 6 bases. V lost 1 base and J lost 9, with 13 bases in between. From germline, CDR1 is LNHDA and CDR2 SQIVND (reference sequence). The CDR3 has 14 amino acids. The CDR3 DNA reads as TGTGCCAGTAGTATAGCCCTGGGACTGGGTGAGCAGTTCTTC. Its protein is CASSIALGLGEQFF.

The rearrangement joins TRBV5-4 to TRBJ2-7; D uncertain. The CDR3 is made up of 13 amino acids. CDR1 is SGHNT and CDR2 is YYREEE in the germline V gene (reference sequence). Trimming left V 0 bases short and J 1 base short, with 5 bases between. The CDR3 loop reads CASSLGASYEQYF. The CDR3 coding sequence is TGTGCCAGCAGCTTGGGGGCTTCCTACGAGCAGTACTTC.

This rearrangement joins TRBV5-1 to TRBJ1-3, with D tentatively TRBD1 (5 bases). The CDR3 runs to 14 residues. V lost 5 bases and J lost 0, with 9 bases in between. Germline V lookup: CDR1 SGHRS, CDR2 YFSETQ. The CDR3 region is CASSPTASGNTIYF. The CDR3 DNA is TGCGCCAGCAGTCCGACAGCCTCTGGAAACACCATATATTTT.